This T cell receptor (beta chain) was documented in a study of T cells in Graves' hyperthyroidism and ophthalmopathy. The investigators amplified TCR beta CDR3 regions from RNA transcripts. Primed by the HTBI set, a first-round RT-PCR was run on the TCR CDR3. TCRdb analysed the multiplex PCR reads with MiXCR anew, one entry per CDR3 protein. The sample carries hundreds of thousands of distinct CDR3 sequences, less than 15% recorded once. The CDR3 totals 17 residues. Germline V gene sequence: CDR1 DFQATT, CDR2 SNEGSKA (reference sequence). V lost 1 base and J lost 2; bases outside the gene matches: 11. This clonotype occurred a few times.

The sequence was obtained from a woman in her 40s with Graves' hyperthyroidism. Sample: blood. This chain links TRBV20-1 with TRBJ1-2; TRBD1 matches at 9 bases. CDR3 region: CSARVFPGQGYNYGYTF. The CDR3, as DNA: TGCAGTGCTAGAGTTTTCCCGGGACAGGGATACAACTATGGCTACACCTTC.